Listed below are T cell receptor beta chains from one sample, sequenced in a study of blood T cell repertoires in COVID-19. The repertoire was sequenced with immunoSEQ multiplex PCR; TCRdb's copy has only in-frame clones and lacks some. Of tens of thousands of clones listed, 69% are singletons. Material for sequencing was peripheral blood. These receptors originate from an elderly man with acute or convalescent COVID-19. Both conserved end residues are trimmed from each CDR3. The order of the fields is J gene, V gene, CDR3 length, CDR3 protein.

TRBJ1-4,TRBV4-1,13,ASSQRDRSNEKLF
TRBJ1-2,TRBV18,13,ASSSAGQGDTGYT
TRBJ2-3,TRBV11-3,10,ASAGSTDTQY
TRBJ1-1,TRBV28,12,ASTPTGMNTEAF
TRBJ1-2,TRBV30,12,AWSGTGGNYGYT
TRBJ1-5,TRBV6-6,12,ASSYQDSNQPQH
TRBJ2-5,TRBV11-2,12,ASSLDRQGGTQY
TRBJ1-2,TRBV6-5,14,ASSYIRTGGAYGYT
TRBJ2-3,TRBV12-5,10,ASGLEQDTQY
TRBJ1-2,TRBV9,13,ASSAGQGPNYGYT
TRBJ2-3,TRBV3-1/TRBV3-2,11,ASSPTGADTQY
TRBJ1-2,TRBV5-1,14,ASSLSSGTGFYGYT
TRBJ2-1,TRBV12-3/TRBV12-4,11,ASTLGAVDEQF
TRBJ2-7,TRBV4-2,14,ASSQAMRTENYEQY
TRBJ1-3,TRBV29-1,15,TEALPEGAGIGDTIY
TRBJ1-1,TRBV27,13,ASNFGGQAQTGAF
TRBJ2-1,TRBV27,14,ASSSPGGRSYNEQF
TRBJ2-5,TRBV15,13,ATSRLGLAQETQY
TRBJ1-6,TRBV6-2/TRBV6-3,12,ASTPSGLGSPLH
TRBJ2-1,TRBV5-4,14,ASSPQGIRSYNEQF
TRBJ1-3,TRBV3-1/TRBV3-2,13,ASSQPMGPHDTIY
TRBJ1-5,TRBV4-1,14,ASSQDAGTGVQPQH
TRBJ2-1,TRBV19,12,ASSVPGLADEQF
TRBJ1-1,TRBV18,14,ASSLGTGTMNTEAF
TRBJ2-7,TRBV7-2,13,ASSLWPGESYEQY
TRBJ2-1,TRBV10-1,13,ASSESAAGVNEQF
TRBJ2-1,TRBV24-1,12,ATSVSGKYNEQF
TRBJ2-5,TRBV18,13,ASSPTLAGQETQY
TRBJ1-1,TRBV5-5,11,ASSQGQGGEAF
TRBJ1-4,TRBV7-2,17,ASSLYPPGQTPLAEKLF
TRBJ1-1,TRBV5-1,12,ASSPYGGTTIGF
TRBJ1-1,TRBV29-1,10,SVVATNTEAF
TRBJ2-6,TRBV5-1,11,ASTLPGANVLT
TRBJ2-5,TRBV7-2,11,ASSSTRGETQY
TRBJ1-6,TRBV7-9,12,ASSLSARNSPLH